The present entry profiles one T cell receptor beta chain with its context. Its antigen remains unidentified. This specimen belongs to a study of PD-1 blockade in classical Hodgkin lymphoma. Whole-study findings and limits: Relative to healthy donors, newly diagnosed patients reportedly had lower baseline TCR diversity, which was reported as lower still in relapsed/refractory patients. What drove the repertoire differences, possibly disease activity or prior therapy, has not been defined.

Germline V CDR1 and CDR2: SGHTA, FQGNSA. CDR3 length: 14 amino acids. Deletions cut 1 base from V and 8 bases from J, with 14 bases between. The time point was: newly diagnosed, previously untreated cHL patient sample. For comparison, PBMCs from newly diagnosed, untreated classical Hodgkin lymphoma were used. Data came from immunoSEQ multiplex PCR; TCRdb stores just in-frame clones and leaves some out. The repertoire has 30,000 or so clones, 90% to 95% of them found once; the top ten carry over 2%. This clonotype was sampled from a human donor with classical Hodgkin lymphoma. Sequencing was done on a sample of peripheral blood mononuclear cells (PBMCs). The chain employs TRBV7-2 and TRBJ1-1; D is possibly TRBD1 (6 bases). CDR3 DNA: TGTGCCAGCAGCTTAGTTCAAGGGGGGTGGGAAGCTTTCTTT. Translating it yields CASSLVQGGWEAFF. The whole variable domain, remainder taken from reference TRBV7-2 and TRBJ1-1, is GAGVSQSPSNKVTEKGKDVELRCDPISGHTALYWYRQSLGQGLEFLIYFQGNSAPDKSGLPSDRFSAERTGGSVSTLTIQRTQQEDSAVYLCASSLVQGGWEAFFGQGTRLTVV.